The 5 T cell receptor beta chains in this list originate from one sample, sequenced in a study of OX40 agonist ivuxolimab in advanced cancers. Assay used: immunoSEQ multiplex PCR; TCRdb lists only in-frame clones, some missing. Of some 64,000 clones detected, 80% to 95% appear once; the ten largest clones hold roughly 25%. The material sequenced was CD4+ or CD8+ T cells sorted from blood, taken in a trial of the OX40 agonist ivuxolimab. These receptors were obtained from an adult with an advanced solid tumor such as melanoma, head and neck, liver or kidney cancer.

This chain links TRBV9 with TRBJ2-3, with TRBD2 identical over 9 bases. The CDR3 is made up of 16 amino acids. Germline values: CDR1 SGDLS, CDR2 YYNGEE. J gave up 1 base and V 1 base, and 4 bases lay outside the gene matches. The CDR3 bases are TGTGCCAGCAGCGTAATAGGACTAGCGCGCACAGATACGCAGTATTTT. Translating it yields CASSVIGLARTDTQYF. Full variable domain (remainder filled in from reference TRBV9 and TRBJ2-3): DSGVTQTPKHLITATGQRVTLRCSPRSGDLSVYWYQQSLDQGLQFLIQYYNGEERAKGNILERFSAQQFPDLHSELNLSSLELGDSALYFCASSVIGLARTDTQYFGPGTRLTVL.

The rearrangement uses TRBV2 and TRBJ2-1; 10 positions agree with TRBD2. The J segment lost 8 bases and the V segment lost 4 bases, leaving 2 bases of the junction unmatched. CDR1 and CDR2 from the germline V gene are SNHLY and FYNNEI. The CDR3 has 13 amino acids. The CDR3 spells CASSGLAGDEQFF. The CDR3 nucleotides read TGTGCCAGCAGTGGTCTAGCGGGAGATGAGCAGTTCTTC.

V and J are TRBV10-3 and TRBJ2-7, with D maybe TRBD1 (6 bases). This CDR3 spans 11 amino acids. The V gene's germline CDR1 is ENHRY and CDR2 SYGVKD. The V gene lost 8 bases and the J gene lost 2 bases, with 7 bases spanning the gap. The DNA of the CDR3 is TGTGCCATCTCAGGGGCCTACGAGCAGTACTTC. This translates into CAISGAYEQYF.

This chain joins TRBV28 and TRBJ2-7; 12 bases are shared with TRBD2. J gave up 3 bases and V 5 bases, and 5 bases lay outside the gene matches. CDR1 and CDR2 (germline): MDHEN, SYDVKM. This CDR3 is built from 15 residues. CDR3 nucleotides: TGTGCCAGCAGTCAACCTAGCGGGAGGGTCTACGAGCAGTACTTC. This encodes CASSQPSGRVYEQYF.

The chain joins TRBV5-1 to TRBJ2-7; possibly TRBD1 or TRBD2 for D (5 bases each). The V end was cut by 0 bases, the J end by 7 bases, with 8 bases between. Germline V gene lookup returns CDR1 SGHRS and CDR2 YFSETQ. The CDR3 loop spans 12 amino acids. The CDR3: CASSLEWGEQYF. CDR3 nucleotides: TGCGCCAGCAGCTTGGAATGGGGGGAGCAGTACTTC.